The TCR beta chain under discussion was sequenced for a study of T cell changes during pregnancy in multiple sclerosis. The germline V gene has CDR1 SGHTS and CDR2 YDEGEE. This CDR3 contains 12 residues. V lost 4 bases to trimming and J lost 8 bases, with 12 bases between them. Assay: immunoSEQ multiplex PCR; the TCRdb copy retains only in-frame clones and omits some. This table holds around 60,000 clones, 91% found once. This clone was seen only once. Sequenced here: CD4+ T cells from peripheral blood mononuclear cells, sampled after pregnancy. The chain combines TRBV5-8 with TRBJ1-2; D possibly corresponds to TRBD1 (5 bases). This receptor was obtained from a female donor in good health, enrolled as a control in a pregnancy study. CDR3 DNA sequence: TGTGCCAGCAGCCACCGGGACTTGGGCTACACCTTC. It codes for CASSHRDLGYTF.